The entry that follows covers one T cell receptor beta chain sequence. Trimming removed 1 base from V and 7 bases from J, with 13 bases in between. The germline gives CDR1 SGHDN, CDR2 FVKESK. The CDR3 has 15 amino acids. These data come from a study of PD-1 blockade in mismatch repair-deficient tumors. Repertoires were generated with immunoSEQ multiplex PCR, while TCRdb's copy carries only in-frame clones and drops some. This repertoire shows fewer than 100,000 clones, roughly 80% found once; its top ten account for more than 2.5%. This TCR was sampled from an adult with mismatch repair-deficient cancer. This specimen consisted of peripheral blood, obtained 12 weeks after starting pembrolizumab. The genes are TRBV14 and TRBJ2-2, with no clear D. The CDR3 loop reads CASSQGPRVGGELFF. The CDR3, as DNA: TGTGCCAGCAGCCAAGGACCCCGCGTTGGCGGGGAGCTGTTTTTT. The variable domain in full, with the rest retrieved from reference TRBV14 and TRBJ2-2, is EAGVTQFPSHSVIEKGQTVTLRCDPISGHDNLYWYRRVMGKEIKFLLHFVKESKQDESGMPNNRFLAERTGGTYSTLKVQPAELEDSGVYFCASSQGPRVGGELFFGEGSRLTVL.